This is a list of T cell receptor beta chains from one sample in a study of neurological immune-mediated disorders. TCRdb independently ran MiXCR on the 5' RACE reads; one entry per CDR3 protein. The repertoire has 20,000 to 25,000 distinct CDR3 sequences, 8.5% to 12% of them found once; the top ten carry less than 25%. Material for sequencing was PBMCs. The receptors come from a woman in her fifties or sixties with HTLV-1-associated myelopathy (HAM/TSP). Each CDR3 is given without its conserved first and last residue. Clone size is shown for a subset of rows, as once, few, many or a class of expanded clone.

cdr3_aa v_call clone_size j_call cdr3_length
SAIAGGPPSYNEQF TRBV20-1 many TRBJ2-1 14
ASSEASGGAEAETQY TRBV2 many TRBJ2-5 15
AISEGTGELF TRBV10-3 . TRBJ2-2 10
SAPAGTGVDEQF TRBV20-1 many TRBJ2-1 12
ASSLGLAGDREQF TRBV5-6 many TRBJ2-1 13
ASNRQGLNTEAF TRBV12-3/TRBV12-4 many TRBJ1-1 12
ASSEGNSVNEQF TRBV5-1 many TRBJ2-1 12
ASSARPGRGYT TRBV5-1 many TRBJ1-2 11
ASSFSSGSYNEQF TRBV5-1 many TRBJ2-1 13
ASSPTIWSYEQY TRBV5-6 many TRBJ2-7 12
SASAGGGADTQY TRBV20-1 many TRBJ2-3 12
ASSYKQAGNTEAF TRBV6-6 many TRBJ1-1 13
AWTRGTDTQY TRBV30 many TRBJ2-3 10
SASVGQGDYEQY TRBV20-1 . TRBJ2-7 12
ASSPAARGTDTQY TRBV5-6 many TRBJ2-3 13
ASSKNLWGTDEAF TRBV21-1 medium-sized TRBJ1-1 13
AISARTDNTEAF TRBV10-3 many TRBJ1-1 12
ASSLAQVDNEQF TRBV7-9 many TRBJ2-1 12
SALHLTSGGILQETQY TRBV20-1 many TRBJ2-5 16
ASSRDGVGTNEKLF TRBV7-2 many TRBJ1-4 14
SAETSGGAGSTDTQY TRBV20-1 many TRBJ2-3 15
ASSLSGILYEQY TRBV5-1 many TRBJ2-7 12
ASSLEYQETKY TRBV18 . TRBJ2-5 11
ASSPRVGNEQF TRBV11-2 few TRBJ2-1 11
ASSAGTGRLAGDPSQY TRBV7-9 many TRBJ2-3 16
ASRLGGRYRVDYGYT TRBV2 many TRBJ1-2 15